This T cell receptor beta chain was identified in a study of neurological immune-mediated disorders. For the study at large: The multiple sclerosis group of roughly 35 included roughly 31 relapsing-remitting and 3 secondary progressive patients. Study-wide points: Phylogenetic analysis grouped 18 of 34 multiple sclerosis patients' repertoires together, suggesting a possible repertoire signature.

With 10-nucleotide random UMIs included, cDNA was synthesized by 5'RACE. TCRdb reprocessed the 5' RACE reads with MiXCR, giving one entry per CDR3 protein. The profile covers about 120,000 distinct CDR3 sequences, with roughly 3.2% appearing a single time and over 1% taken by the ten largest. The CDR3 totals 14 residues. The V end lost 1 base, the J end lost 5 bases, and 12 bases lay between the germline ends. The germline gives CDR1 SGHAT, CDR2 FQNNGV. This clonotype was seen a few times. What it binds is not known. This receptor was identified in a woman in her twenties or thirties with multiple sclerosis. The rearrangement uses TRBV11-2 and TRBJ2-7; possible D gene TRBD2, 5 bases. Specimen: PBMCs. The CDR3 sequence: CASSLGGFSNEQYF. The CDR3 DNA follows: TGTGCCAGCAGCTTAGGAGGGTTTAGCAACGAGCAGTACTTC.